This T cell receptor (beta chain) was identified during a study of blood T cell repertoires in COVID-19. Study-wide context: The study drew acute and convalescent COVID-19 samples from the United States, Italy and Spain.

CDR1 and CDR2 from the germline V gene are SGHNT and YYREEE (reference sequence). The CDR3 has 13 residues. Trimming at V came to 1 base and at J to 7 bases, leaving 2 bases not matched to a gene. The data were produced by immunoSEQ multiplex PCR, yet TCRdb's version contains in-frame clones alone and is incomplete. The profile covers about 140,000 clones, with approximately 84% appearing a single time and over 7% taken by the ten largest. The rearrangement uses TRBV5-4 and TRBJ2-1, with TRBD1 identical over 7 bases. The sample was peripheral blood. This sequence was found in a human donor in a cohort sampled during active COVID-19. CDR3: CASSLSGGNEQFF. The CDR3 region has the DNA TGTGCCAGCAGCTTGTCAGGGGGAAATGAGCAGTTCTTC.